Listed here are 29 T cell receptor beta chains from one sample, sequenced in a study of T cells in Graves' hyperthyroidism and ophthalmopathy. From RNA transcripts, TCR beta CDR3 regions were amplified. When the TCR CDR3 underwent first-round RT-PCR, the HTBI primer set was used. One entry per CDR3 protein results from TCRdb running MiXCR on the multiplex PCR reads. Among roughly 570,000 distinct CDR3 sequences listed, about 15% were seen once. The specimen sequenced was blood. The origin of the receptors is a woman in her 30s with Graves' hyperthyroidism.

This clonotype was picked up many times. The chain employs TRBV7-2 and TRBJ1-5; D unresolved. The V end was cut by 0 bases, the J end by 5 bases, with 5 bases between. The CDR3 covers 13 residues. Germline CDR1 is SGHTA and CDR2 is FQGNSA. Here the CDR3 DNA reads TGTGCCAGCAGCTTAGCATCTGATCAGCCCCAGCATTTT. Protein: CASSLASDQPQHF.

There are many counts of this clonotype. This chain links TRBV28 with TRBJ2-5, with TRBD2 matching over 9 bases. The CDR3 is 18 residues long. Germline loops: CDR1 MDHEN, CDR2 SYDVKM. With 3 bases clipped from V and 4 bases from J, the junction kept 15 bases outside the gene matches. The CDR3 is CASSLSGSGLAYGETQYF. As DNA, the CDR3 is TGTGCCAGCAGTTTGAGTGGGTCGGGACTAGCCTACGGAGAGACCCAGTACTTC.

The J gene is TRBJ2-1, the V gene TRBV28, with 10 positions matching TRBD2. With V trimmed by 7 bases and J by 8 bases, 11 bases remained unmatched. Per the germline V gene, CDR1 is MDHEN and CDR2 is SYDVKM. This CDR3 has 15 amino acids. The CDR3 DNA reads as TGTGCCAGCACCAGCCCCAGCGGGAGGGCCTATGAGCAGTTCTTC. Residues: CASTSPSGRAYEQFF.

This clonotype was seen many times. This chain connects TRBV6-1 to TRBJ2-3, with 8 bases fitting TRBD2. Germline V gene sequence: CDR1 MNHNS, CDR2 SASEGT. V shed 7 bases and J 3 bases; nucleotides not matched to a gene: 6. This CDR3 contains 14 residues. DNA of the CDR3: TGTGCCAGCAACCCGGGACTAGGGACAGATACGCAGTATTTT. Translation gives CASNPGLGTDTQYF.

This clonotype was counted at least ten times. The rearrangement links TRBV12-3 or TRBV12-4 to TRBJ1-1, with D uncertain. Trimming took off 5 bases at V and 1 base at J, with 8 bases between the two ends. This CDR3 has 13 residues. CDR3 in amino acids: CASSLQTNTEAFF. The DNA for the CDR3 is TGTGCCAGCAGTCTTCAAACGAACACTGAAGCTTTCTTT.

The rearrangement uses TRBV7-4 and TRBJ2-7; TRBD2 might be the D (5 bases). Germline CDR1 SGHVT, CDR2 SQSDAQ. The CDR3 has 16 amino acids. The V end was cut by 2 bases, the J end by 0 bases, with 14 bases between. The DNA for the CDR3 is TGTGCCAGCAGCTTAAGCGGCGGGCCATTCTCCTACGAGCAGTACTTC. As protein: CASSLSGGPFSYEQYF.

In DNA form, the CDR3 reads TGTGCCAGCAGCTTAGCTGGACAAACTGAAGCTTTCTTT. It is translated as CASSLAGQTEAFF. The chain joins TRBV7-2 to TRBJ1-1, with D possibly matching TRBD1 (5 bases). The germline gives CDR1 SGHTA, CDR2 FQGNSA. The CDR3 runs to 13 residues. The V and J ends lost 0 bases and 5 bases respectively, with 7 bases between them.

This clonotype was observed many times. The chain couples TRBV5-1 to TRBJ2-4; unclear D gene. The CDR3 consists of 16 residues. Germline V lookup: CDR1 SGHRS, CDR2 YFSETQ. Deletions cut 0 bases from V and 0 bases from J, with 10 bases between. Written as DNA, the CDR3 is TGCGCCAGCAGCTTGGAACAGCCGTCAGCCAAAAACATTCAGTACTTC. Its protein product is CASSLEQPSAKNIQYF.

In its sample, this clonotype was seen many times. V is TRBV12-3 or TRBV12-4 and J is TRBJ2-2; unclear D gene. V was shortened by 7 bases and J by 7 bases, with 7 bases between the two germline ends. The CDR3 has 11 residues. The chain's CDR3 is CASKNVGELFF. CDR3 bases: TGTGCCAGCAAGAATGTCGGGGAGCTGTTTTTT.

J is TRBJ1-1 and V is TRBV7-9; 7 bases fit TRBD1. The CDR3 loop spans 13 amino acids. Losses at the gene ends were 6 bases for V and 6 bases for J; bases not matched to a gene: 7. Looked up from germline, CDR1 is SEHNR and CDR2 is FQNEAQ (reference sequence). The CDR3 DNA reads TGTGCCAGCAGTTCCACAGGGGACCCTGAAGCTTTCTTT. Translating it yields CASSSTGDPEAFF.

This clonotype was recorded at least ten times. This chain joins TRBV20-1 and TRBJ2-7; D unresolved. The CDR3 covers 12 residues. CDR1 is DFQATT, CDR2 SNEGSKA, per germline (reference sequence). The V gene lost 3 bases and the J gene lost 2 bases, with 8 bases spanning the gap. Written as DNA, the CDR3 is TGCAGTGCTAGGTTTGACGCCTACGAGCAGTACTTC. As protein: CSARFDAYEQYF.

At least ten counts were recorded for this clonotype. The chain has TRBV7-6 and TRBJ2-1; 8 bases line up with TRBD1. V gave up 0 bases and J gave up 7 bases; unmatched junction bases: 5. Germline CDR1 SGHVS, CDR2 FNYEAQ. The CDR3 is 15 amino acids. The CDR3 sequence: CASSLAPDRGNEQFF. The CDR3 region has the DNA TGTGCCAGCAGCTTAGCGCCCGACAGGGGAAATGAGCAGTTCTTC. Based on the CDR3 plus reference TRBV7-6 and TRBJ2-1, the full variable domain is GAGVSQSPRYKVTKRGQDVALRCDPISGHVSLYWYRQALGQGPEFLTYFNYEAQQDKSGLPNDRFSAERPEGSISTLTIQRTEQRDSAMYRCASSLAPDRGNEQFFGPGTRLTVL.

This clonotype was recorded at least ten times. DNA for the CDR3: TGTGCCAGCAGCCAGACAGGGGGCGTTGAAAAACTGTTTTTT. It codes for CASSQTGGVEKLFF. V gene TRBV3-1 combines with J gene TRBJ1-4; 10 nucleotides agree with TRBD1. The CDR3 covers 14 residues. Per the germline V gene, CDR1 is LGHDT and CDR2 is YNNKEL (reference sequence). Trimming at V came to 3 bases and at J to 7 bases, leaving 2 bases not matched to a gene.

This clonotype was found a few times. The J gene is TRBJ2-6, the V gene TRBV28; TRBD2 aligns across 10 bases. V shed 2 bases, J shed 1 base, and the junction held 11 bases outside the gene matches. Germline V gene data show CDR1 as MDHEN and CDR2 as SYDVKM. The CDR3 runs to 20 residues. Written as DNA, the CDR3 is TGTGCCAGCAGTTTAAGGGCTAGCGGGAGAACAGGGTCTGGGGCCAACGTCCTGACTTTC. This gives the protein CASSLRASGRTGSGANVLTF.

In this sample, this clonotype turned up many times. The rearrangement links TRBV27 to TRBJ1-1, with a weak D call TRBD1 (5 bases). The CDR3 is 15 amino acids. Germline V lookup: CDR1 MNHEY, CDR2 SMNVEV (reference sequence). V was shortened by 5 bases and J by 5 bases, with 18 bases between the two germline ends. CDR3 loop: CASSLRPLQVTEAFF. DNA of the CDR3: TGTGCCAGCAGTCTCCGTCCACTACAGGTGACTGAAGCTTTCTTT.

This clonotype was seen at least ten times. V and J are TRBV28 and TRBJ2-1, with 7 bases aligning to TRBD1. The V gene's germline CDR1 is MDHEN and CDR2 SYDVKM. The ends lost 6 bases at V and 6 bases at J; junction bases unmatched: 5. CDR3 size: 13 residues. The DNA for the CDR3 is TGTGCCAGCAGCGACAGGGTGGTCAATGAGCAGTTCTTC. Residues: CASSDRVVNEQFF.

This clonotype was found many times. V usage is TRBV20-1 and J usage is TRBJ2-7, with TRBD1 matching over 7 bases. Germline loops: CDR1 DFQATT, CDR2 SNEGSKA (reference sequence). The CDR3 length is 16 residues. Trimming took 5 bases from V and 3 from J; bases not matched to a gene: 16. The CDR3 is CSAGTGDPKRIYEQYF. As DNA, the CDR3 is TGCAGTGCTGGAACAGGGGACCCAAAAAGGATCTACGAGCAGTACTTC.

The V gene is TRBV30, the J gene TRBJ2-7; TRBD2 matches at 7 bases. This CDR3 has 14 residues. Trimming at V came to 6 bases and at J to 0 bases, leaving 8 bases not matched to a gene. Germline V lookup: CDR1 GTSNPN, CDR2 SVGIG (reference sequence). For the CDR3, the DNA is TGTGCCTGTTCATTAGCGGGTTCCTCCTACGAGCAGTACTTC. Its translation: CACSLAGSSYEQYF.

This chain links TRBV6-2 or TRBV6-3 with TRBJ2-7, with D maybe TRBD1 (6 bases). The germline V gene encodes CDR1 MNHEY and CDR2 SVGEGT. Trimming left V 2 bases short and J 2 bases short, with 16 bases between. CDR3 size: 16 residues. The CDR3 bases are TGTGCCAGCAGTTACCCCCTCCGGGACAAACCCTACGAGCAGTACTTC. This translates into CASSYPLRDKPYEQYF.

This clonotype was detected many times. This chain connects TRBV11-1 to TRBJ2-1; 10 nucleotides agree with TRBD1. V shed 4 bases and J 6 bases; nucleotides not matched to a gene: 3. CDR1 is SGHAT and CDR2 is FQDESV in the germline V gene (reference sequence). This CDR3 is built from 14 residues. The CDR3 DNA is TGTGCCAGCAGCTCCAGGACAGGGGGCAATGAGCAGTTCTTC. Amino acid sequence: CASSSRTGGNEQFF.

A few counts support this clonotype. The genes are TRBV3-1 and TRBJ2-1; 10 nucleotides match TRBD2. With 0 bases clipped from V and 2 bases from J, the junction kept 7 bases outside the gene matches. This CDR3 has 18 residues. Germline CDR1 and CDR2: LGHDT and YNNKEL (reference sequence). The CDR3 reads CASSQDSRLAGPYNEQFF. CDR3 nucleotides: TGTGCCAGCAGCCAAGATAGCAGACTAGCGGGTCCCTACAATGAGCAGTTCTTC.

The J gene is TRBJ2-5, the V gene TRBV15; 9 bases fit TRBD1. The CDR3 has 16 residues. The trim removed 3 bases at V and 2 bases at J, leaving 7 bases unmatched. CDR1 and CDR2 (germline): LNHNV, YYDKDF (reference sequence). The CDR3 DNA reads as TGTGCCACCAGCAGCAGGACAGGGGCAACTCAAGAGACCCAGTACTTC. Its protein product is CATSSRTGATQETQYF. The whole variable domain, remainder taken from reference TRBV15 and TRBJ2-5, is DAMVIQNPRYQVTQFGKPVTLSCSQTLNHNVMYWYQQKSSQAPKLLFHYYDKDFNNEADTPDNFQSRRPNTSFCFLDIRSPGLGDTAMYLCATSSRTGATQETQYFGPGTRLLVL.

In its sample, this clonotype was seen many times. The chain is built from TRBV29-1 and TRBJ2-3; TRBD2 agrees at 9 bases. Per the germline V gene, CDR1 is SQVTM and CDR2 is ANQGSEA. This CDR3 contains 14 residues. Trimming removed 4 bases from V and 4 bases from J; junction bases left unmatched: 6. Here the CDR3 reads CSVVVAGEADTQYF. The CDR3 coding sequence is TGCAGCGTTGTTGTAGCGGGAGAAGCAGATACGCAGTATTTT.

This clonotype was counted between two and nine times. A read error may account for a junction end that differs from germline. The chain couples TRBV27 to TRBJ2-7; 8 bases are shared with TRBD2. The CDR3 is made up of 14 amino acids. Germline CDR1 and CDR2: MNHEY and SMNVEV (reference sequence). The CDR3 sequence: CAGSLAGSSYEQYF. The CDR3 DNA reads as TGTGCCGGCAGTTTAGCGGGGAGCTCCTACGAGCAGTACTTC.

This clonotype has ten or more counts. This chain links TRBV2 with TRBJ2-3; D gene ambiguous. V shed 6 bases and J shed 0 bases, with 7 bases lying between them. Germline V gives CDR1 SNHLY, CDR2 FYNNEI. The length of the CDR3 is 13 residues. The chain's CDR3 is CASRGRSTDTQYF. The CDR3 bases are TGTGCCAGCAGAGGCCGAAGCACAGATACGCAGTATTTT.

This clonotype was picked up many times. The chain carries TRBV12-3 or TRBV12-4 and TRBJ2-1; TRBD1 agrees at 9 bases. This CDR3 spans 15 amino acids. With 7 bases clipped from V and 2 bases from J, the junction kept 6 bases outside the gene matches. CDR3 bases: TGTGCCAGCAAAACCGGGACAGGGACCTACAATGAGCAGTTCTTC. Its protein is CASKTGTGTYNEQFF.

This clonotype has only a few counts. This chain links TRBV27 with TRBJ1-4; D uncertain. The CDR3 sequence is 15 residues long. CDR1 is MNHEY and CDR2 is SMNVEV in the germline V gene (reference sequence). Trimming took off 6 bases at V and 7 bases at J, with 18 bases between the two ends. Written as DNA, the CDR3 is TGTGCCAGCAGGCGGAGACCCGAACGGAGTGAAAAACTGTTTTTT. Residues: CASRRRPERSEKLFF.

The DNA of the CDR3 is TGCAGTGCTTACCTCCAAGCCTCTGGAAACACCATATATTTT. It is translated as CSAYLQASGNTIYF. The chain combines TRBV20-1 with TRBJ1-3; D is ambiguous. V lost 5 bases and J lost 0, with 11 bases in between. This CDR3 has 14 residues. Germline V lookup: CDR1 DFQATT, CDR2 SNEGSKA (reference sequence).

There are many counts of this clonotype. As DNA, the CDR3 is TGTGCCAGCAGGCACGGGACCGGGACAGGGTTATCCAATGAGCAGTTCTTC. Its translation is CASRHGTGTGLSNEQFF. This chain uses TRBV6-2 or TRBV6-3 with TRBJ2-1; 9 nucleotides align to TRBD1. The CDR3 sequence is 17 residues long. The V and J ends lost 6 bases and 6 bases, in that order; junction bases with no gene match: 15. CDR1 and CDR2 from the germline V gene are MNHEY and SVGEGT.